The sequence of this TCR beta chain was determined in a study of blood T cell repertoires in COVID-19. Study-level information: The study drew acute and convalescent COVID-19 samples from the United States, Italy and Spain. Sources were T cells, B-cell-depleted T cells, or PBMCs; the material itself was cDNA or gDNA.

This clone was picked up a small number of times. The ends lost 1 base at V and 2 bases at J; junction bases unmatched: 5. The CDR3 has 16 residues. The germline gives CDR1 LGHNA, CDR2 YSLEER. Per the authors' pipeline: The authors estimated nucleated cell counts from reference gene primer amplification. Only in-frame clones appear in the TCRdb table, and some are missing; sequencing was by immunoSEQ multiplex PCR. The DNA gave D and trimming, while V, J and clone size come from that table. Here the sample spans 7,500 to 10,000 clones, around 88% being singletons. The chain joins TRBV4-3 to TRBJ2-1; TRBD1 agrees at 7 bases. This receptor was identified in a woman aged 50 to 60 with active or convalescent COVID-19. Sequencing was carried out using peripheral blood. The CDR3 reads CASSQGYRGTYNEQFF. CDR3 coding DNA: TGCGCCAGCAGCCAAGGCTACAGGGGAACCTACAATGAGCAGTTCTTC.